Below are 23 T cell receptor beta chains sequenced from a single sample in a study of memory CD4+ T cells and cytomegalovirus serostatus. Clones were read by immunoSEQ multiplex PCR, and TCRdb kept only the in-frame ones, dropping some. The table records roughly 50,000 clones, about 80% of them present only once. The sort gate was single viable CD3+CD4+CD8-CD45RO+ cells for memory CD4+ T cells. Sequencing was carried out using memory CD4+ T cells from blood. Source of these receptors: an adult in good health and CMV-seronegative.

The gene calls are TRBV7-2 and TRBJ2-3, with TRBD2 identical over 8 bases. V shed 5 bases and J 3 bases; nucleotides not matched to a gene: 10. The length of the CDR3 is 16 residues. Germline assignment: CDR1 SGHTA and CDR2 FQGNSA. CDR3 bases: TGTGCCAGCAGCCGTGGAGGGGCGGGGGGAACAGATACGCAGTATTTT. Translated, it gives CASSRGGAGGTDTQYF. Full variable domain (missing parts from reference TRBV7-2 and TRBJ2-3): GAGVSQSPSNKVTEKGKDVELRCDPISGHTALYWYRQSLGQGLEFLIYFQGNSAPDKSGLPSDRFSAERTGGSVSTLTIQRTQQEDSAVYLCASSRGGAGGTDTQYFGPGTRLTVL.

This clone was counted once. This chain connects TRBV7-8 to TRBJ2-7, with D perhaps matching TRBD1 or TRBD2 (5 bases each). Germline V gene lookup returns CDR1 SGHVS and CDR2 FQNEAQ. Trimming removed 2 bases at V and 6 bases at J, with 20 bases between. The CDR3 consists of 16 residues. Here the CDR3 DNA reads TGTGCCAGCAGCTTACTCGAGGGGCCAGATTCGGGCGAGCAGTACTTC. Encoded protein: CASSLLEGPDSGEQYF.

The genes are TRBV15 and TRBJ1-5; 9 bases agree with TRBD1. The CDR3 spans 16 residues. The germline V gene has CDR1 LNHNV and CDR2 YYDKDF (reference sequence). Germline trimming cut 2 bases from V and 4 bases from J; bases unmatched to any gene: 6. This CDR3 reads CATSRSAGTGNQPQHF. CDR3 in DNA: TGTGCCACCAGCAGATCTGCCGGGACAGGGAATCAGCCCCAGCATTTT.

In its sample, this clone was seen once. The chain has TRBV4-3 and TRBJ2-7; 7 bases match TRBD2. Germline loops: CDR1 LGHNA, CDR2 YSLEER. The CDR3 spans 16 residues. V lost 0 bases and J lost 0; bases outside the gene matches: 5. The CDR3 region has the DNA TGCGCCAGCAGCCAAGAGCCTAGCGGTAGCTCCTACGAGCAGTACTTC. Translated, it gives CASSQEPSGSSYEQYF.

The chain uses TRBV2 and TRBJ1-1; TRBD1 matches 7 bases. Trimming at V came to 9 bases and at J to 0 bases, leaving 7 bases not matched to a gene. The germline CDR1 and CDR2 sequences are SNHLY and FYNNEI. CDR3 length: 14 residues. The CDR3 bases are TGTGCCAGAAACTCGGGACAGATGAACACTGAAGCTTTCTTT. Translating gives CARNSGQMNTEAFF.

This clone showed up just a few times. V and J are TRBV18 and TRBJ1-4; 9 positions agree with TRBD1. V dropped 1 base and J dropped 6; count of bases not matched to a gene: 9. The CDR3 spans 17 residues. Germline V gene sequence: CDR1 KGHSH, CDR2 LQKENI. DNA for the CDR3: TGTGCCAGCTCACCACGGGCTACAGGGGGCGAATATGAAAAACTGTTTTTT. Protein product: CASSPRATGGEYEKLFF. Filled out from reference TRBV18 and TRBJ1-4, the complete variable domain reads NAGVMQNPRHLVRRRGQEARLRCSPMKGHSHVYWYRQLPEEGLKFMVYLQKENIIDESGMPKERFSAEFPKEGPSILRIQQVVRGDSAAYFCASSPRATGGEYEKLFFGSGTQLSVL.

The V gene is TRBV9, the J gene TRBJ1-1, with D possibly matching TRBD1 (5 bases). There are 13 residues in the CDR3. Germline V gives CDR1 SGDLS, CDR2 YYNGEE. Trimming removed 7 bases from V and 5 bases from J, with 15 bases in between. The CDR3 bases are TGTGCCAGCTTAGAGGGGTCGGAAACTGAAGCTTTCTTT. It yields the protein CASLEGSETEAFF.

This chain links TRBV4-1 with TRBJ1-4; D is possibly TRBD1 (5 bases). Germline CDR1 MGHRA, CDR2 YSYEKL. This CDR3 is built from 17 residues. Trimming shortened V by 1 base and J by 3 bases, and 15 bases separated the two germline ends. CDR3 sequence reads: CASSQGDRAGSNEKLFF. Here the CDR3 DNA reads TGCGCCAGCAGCCAAGGGGACCGGGCAGGGTCTAATGAAAAACTGTTTTTT.

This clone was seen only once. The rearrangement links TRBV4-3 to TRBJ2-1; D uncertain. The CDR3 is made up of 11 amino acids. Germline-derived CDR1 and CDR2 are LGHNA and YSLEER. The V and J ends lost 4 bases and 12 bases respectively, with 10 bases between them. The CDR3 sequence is CASSLRTTQFF. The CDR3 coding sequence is TGCGCCAGCAGCCTTCGGACCACGCAGTTCTTC.

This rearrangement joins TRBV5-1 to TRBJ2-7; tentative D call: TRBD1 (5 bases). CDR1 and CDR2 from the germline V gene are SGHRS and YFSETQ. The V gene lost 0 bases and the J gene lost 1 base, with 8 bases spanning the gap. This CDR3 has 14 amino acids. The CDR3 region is CASSLAAGSYEQYF. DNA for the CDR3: TGCGCCAGCAGCTTGGCGGCAGGGTCCTACGAGCAGTACTTC.

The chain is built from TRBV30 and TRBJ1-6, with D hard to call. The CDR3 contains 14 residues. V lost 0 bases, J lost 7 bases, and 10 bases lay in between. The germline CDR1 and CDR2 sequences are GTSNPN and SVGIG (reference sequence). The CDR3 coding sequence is TGTGCCTGGAGTGTAGGCCAGCAAAATTCACCCCTCCACTTT. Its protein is CAWSVGQQNSPLHF.

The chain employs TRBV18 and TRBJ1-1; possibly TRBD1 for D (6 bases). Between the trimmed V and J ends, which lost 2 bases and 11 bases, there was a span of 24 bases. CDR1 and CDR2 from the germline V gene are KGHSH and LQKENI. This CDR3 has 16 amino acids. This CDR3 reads CASSPTGGRSGAGAFF. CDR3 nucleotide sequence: TGTGCCAGCTCACCAACGGGCGGGCGGTCAGGGGCCGGGGCTTTCTTT.

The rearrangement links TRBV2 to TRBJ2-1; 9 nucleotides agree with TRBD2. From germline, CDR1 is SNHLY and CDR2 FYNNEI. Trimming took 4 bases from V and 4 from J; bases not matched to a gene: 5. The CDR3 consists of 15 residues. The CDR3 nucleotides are TGTGCCAGCAGTGCCGGGACTAGCTTTTACAATGAGCAGTTCTTC. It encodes CASSAGTSFYNEQFF.

DNA for the CDR3: TGTGCCAGCAGTTTCCCCAAAAGGGCAAGGGTAGCAGTTGGCTACACCTTC. Translating it yields CASSFPKRARVAVGYTF. The chain couples TRBV28 to TRBJ1-2; no definite D call. The CDR3 consists of 17 residues. The ends were cut back, 3 bases at V and 7 bases at J, with 24 bases in the middle. Germline CDR1 and CDR2: MDHEN and SYDVKM.

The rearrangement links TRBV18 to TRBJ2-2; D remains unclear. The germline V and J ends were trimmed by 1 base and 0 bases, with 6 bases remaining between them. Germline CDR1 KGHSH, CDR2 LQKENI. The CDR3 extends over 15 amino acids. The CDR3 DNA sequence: TGTGCCAGCTCACCACTTTCCGCGAACACCGGGGAGCTGTTTTTT. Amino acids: CASSPLSANTGELFF. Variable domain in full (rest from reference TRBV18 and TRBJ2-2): NAGVMQNPRHLVRRRGQEARLRCSPMKGHSHVYWYRQLPEEGLKFMVYLQKENIIDESGMPKERFSAEFPKEGPSILRIQQVVRGDSAAYFCASSPLSANTGELFFGEGSRLTVL.

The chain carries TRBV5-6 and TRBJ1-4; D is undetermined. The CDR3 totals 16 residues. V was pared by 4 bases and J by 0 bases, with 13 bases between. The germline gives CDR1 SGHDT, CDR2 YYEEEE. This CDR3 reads CASSRNGIATNEKLFF. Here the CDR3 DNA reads TGTGCCAGCAGCAGAAACGGGATTGCAACTAATGAAAAACTGTTTTTT.

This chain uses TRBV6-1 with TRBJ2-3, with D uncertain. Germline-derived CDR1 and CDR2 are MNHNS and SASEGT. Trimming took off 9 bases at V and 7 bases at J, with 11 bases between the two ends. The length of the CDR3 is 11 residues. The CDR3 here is CASIIMNTQYF. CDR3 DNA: TGTGCCAGTATTATCATGAATACGCAGTATTTT.

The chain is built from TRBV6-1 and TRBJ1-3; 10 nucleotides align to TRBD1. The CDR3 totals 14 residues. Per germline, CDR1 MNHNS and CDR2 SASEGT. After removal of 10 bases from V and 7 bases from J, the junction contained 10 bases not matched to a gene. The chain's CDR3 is CAIKTRDRGNTIYF. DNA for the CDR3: TGTGCCATTAAGACCCGGGACAGGGGTAACACCATATATTTT.

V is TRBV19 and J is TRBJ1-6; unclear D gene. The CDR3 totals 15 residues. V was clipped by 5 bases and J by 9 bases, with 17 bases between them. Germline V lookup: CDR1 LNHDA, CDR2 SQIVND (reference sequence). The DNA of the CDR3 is TGTGCCAGTAGTGCGGGATCGTTGCCGAGTTCACCCCTCCACTTT. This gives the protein CASSAGSLPSSPLHF.

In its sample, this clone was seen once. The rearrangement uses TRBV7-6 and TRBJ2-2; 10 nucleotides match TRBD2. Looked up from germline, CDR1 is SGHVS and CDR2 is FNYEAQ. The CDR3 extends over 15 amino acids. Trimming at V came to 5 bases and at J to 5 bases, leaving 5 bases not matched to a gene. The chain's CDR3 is CASSENSGGTGELFF. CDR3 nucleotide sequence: TGTGCCAGCAGCGAAAATAGCGGGGGGACCGGGGAGCTGTTTTTT.

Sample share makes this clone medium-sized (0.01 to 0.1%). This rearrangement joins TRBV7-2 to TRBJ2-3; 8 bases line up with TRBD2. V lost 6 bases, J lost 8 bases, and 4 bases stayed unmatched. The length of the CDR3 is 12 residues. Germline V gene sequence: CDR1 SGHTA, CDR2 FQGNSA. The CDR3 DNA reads TGTGCCAGCAGGGGGCTAGCGGGTACGCAGTATTTT. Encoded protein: CASRGLAGTQYF.

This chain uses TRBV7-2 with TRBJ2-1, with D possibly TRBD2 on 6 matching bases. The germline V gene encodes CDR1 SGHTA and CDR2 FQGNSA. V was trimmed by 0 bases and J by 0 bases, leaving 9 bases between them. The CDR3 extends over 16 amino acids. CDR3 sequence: CASSLASGSSYNEQFF. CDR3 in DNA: TGTGCCAGCAGCTTAGCTAGCGGAAGCTCCTACAATGAGCAGTTCTTC.

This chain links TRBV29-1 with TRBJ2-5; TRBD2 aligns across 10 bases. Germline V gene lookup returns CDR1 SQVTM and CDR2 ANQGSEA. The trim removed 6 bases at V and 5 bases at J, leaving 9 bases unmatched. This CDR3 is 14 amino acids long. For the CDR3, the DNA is TGCAGCGTAGACCCTAGCGGGAGCCAGGAGACCCAGTACTTC. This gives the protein CSVDPSGSQETQYF.